This entry lists 24 T cell receptor beta chains sequenced from one sample in a study of cytotoxic CD8 clonotypes in ibrutinib-treated CLL. TCRdb's table, derived via immunoSEQ multiplex PCR, lists solely in-frame clones and lacks some. The sample holds fewer than 400,000 clones, about 61% seen once. Material: PBMCs, obtained after 36 months of ibrutinib treatment. Receptor source: a human donor with chronic lymphocytic leukemia.

The V call is TRBV4-2, the J call TRBJ2-1; D remains ambiguous. CDR1 is LGHNA and CDR2 is YNFKEQ in the germline V gene. The CDR3 sequence is 14 residues long. The V end was cut by 2 bases, the J end by 10 bases, with 15 bases between. DNA of the CDR3: TGTGCCAGCAGCCAAATCCGAGACCAGCTCGAGCAGTTCTTC. This translates into CASSQIRDQLEQFF.

The rearrangement links TRBV7-8 to TRBJ2-7; TRBD1 agrees at 9 bases. The CDR3 totals 16 residues. The germline CDR1 and CDR2 sequences are SGHVS and FQNEAQ. V lost 5 bases, J lost 3 bases, and 11 bases stayed unmatched. CDR3 region: CASSPSLRDRVYEQYF. CDR3 nucleotide sequence: TGTGCCAGCAGCCCTAGCCTCCGGGACAGGGTCTACGAGCAGTACTTC. Based on the CDR3 plus reference TRBV7-8 and TRBJ2-7, the full variable domain is GAGVSQSPRYKVAKRGQDVALRCDPISGHVSLFWYQQALGQGPEFLTYFQNEAQLDKSGLPSDRFFAERPEGSVSTLKIQRTQQEDSAVYLCASSPSLRDRVYEQYFGPGTRLTVT.

This chain links TRBV28 with TRBJ1-5; D remains unclear. V was pared by 7 bases and J by 2 bases, with 12 bases between. The CDR3 spans 14 residues. The germline V gene encodes CDR1 MDHEN and CDR2 SYDVKM. Written as DNA, the CDR3 is TGTGCCAGCAATGATCGTTTACGCAATCAGCCCCAGCATTTT. Protein: CASNDRLRNQPQHF.

This chain uses TRBV13 with TRBJ1-4; D not resolved. The V end was cut by 2 bases, the J end by 0 bases, with 4 bases between. There are 14 residues in the CDR3. CDR1 is PRHDT and CDR2 is FYEKMQ in the germline V gene (reference sequence). The CDR3: CASSLKATNEKLFF. The CDR3 nucleotides read TGTGCCAGCAGCTTAAAAGCAACTAATGAAAAACTGTTTTTT.

The chain is built from TRBV6-1 and TRBJ2-7; 8 positions agree with TRBD2. This CDR3 has 14 amino acids. Unmatched junction bases numbered 2, after V lost 1 base and J lost 3 bases. From germline, CDR1 is MNHNS and CDR2 SASEGT. CDR3 DNA: TGTGCCAGCAGTGAAGGACGGGGGGGCTACGAGCAGTACTTC. It specifies CASSEGRGGYEQYF.

The chain recombines TRBV5-1 with TRBJ2-7; the match to TRBD1 covers 9 bases. The J segment lost 4 bases and the V segment lost 3 bases, leaving 8 bases of the junction unmatched. CDR1 is SGHRS and CDR2 is YFSETQ in the germline V gene. The CDR3 has 15 residues. In DNA, the CDR3 is TGCGCCAGCAGCTCGGAGGGGACAGGGCTATACGAGCAGTACTTC. Protein: CASSSEGTGLYEQYF.

This clone was detected once. V is TRBV9 and J is TRBJ1-3; D is unclear. The V end lost 0 bases, the J end lost 4 bases, and 17 bases lay between the germline ends. Germline CDR1 SGDLS, CDR2 YYNGEE. The CDR3 length is 17 residues. The CDR3 sequence is CASSVGGPWVTGNTIYF. CDR3 sequence (DNA): TGTGCCAGCAGCGTAGGAGGCCCTTGGGTAACGGGAAACACCATATATTTT. Complete variable domain (other parts from reference TRBV9 and TRBJ1-3): DSGVTQTPKHLITATGQRVTLRCSPRSGDLSVYWYQQSLDQGLQFLIQYYNGEERAKGNILERFSAQQFPDLHSELNLSSLELGDSALYFCASSVGGPWVTGNTIYFGEGSWLTVV.

The chain couples TRBV18 to TRBJ1-1; maybe TRBD1 (6 bases). Germline values: CDR1 KGHSH, CDR2 LQKENI. This CDR3 is 15 amino acids long. V shed 3 bases and J shed 4 bases, with 15 bases lying between them. CDR3 protein: CASSPLQGLATEAFF. The DNA for the CDR3 is TGTGCCAGCTCACCGCTTCAGGGGTTAGCCACTGAAGCTTTCTTT.

This clone appeared once. The chain has TRBV13 and TRBJ2-7; D tentatively fits TRBD1 or TRBD2 (5 bases each). Trimming cost V 5 bases and J 5 bases, with 16 bases left between them. Germline V gene lookup returns CDR1 PRHDT and CDR2 FYEKMQ (reference sequence). The CDR3 sequence is 14 residues long. The CDR3 loop reads CASSPGILGDEQYF. The CDR3 coding sequence is TGTGCCAGCAGCCCGGGGATACTGGGGGACGAGCAGTACTTC.

This clone was detected only once. The CDR3 loop reads CASSWGGGGKLNYEQYF. In DNA, the CDR3 is TGTGCCAGCAGCTGGGGCGGTGGGGGAAAACTTAACTACGAGCAGTACTTC. The rearrangement uses TRBV5-4 and TRBJ2-7; D may match TRBD1 or TRBD2 (5 bases each). Trimming removed 3 bases from V and 3 bases from J, with 22 bases in between. Germline CDR1 reads SGHNT; CDR2 reads YYREEE (reference sequence). This CDR3 is 17 amino acids long.

The chain recombines TRBV27 with TRBJ2-1, with 9 bases fitting TRBD2. CDR3 length: 15 amino acids. CDR1 and CDR2 from the germline V gene are MNHEY and SMNVEV (reference sequence). With 6 bases clipped from V and 9 bases from J, the junction kept 12 bases outside the gene matches. The CDR3 DNA reads TGTGCCAGCAGGGACCTGGCGGGGGGGCCGCGTGAGCAGTTCTTC. Protein product: CASRDLAGGPREQFF.

This clone was detected only once. The genes are TRBV28 and TRBJ2-7; D not resolved. Germline assignment: CDR1 MDHEN and CDR2 SYDVKM. V was trimmed by 5 bases and J by 3 bases, leaving 14 bases between them. The CDR3 consists of 14 residues. CDR3 coding DNA: TGTGCCAGCAGTGCTGCCCCGGGTGGCTACGAGCAGTACTTC. It encodes CASSAAPGGYEQYF.

The chain links TRBV20-1 to TRBJ1-3; D is undetermined. V was pared by 3 bases and J by 7 bases, with 7 bases between. This CDR3 region has 11 residues. The germline CDR1 and CDR2 sequences are DFQATT and SNEGSKA (reference sequence). Here the CDR3 DNA reads TGCAGTGCTAGCTTAGGTAACACCATATATTTT. Its translation: CSASLGNTIYF.

The chain couples TRBV6-5 to TRBJ2-3; D is possibly TRBD2 (7 bases). V lost 2 bases to trimming and J lost 6 bases, with 15 bases between them. CDR3 length: 15 amino acids. Germline assignment: CDR1 MNHEY and CDR2 SVGAGI. The CDR3 DNA reads as TGTGCCAGCAGTTACCTGGGGGGGCCAGGGGATACGCAGTATTTT. This encodes CASSYLGGPGDTQYF.

The chain couples TRBV6-6 to TRBJ1-1; D gene unclear. Trimming took 1 base from V and 4 from J, leaving 7 bases between them. The CDR3 consists of 13 residues. Germline V gene lookup returns CDR1 MNHNY and CDR2 SVGAGI (reference sequence). The CDR3, as DNA: TGTGCCAGCAGTTACTTGGGAGGCACTGAAGCTTTCTTT. Amino acid sequence: CASSYLGGTEAFF.

This clone was picked up a small number of times. The rearrangement joins TRBV29-1 to TRBJ1-2, with D perhaps matching TRBD1 (6 bases). Germline lookup yields CDR1 SQVTM and CDR2 ANQGSEA. This CDR3 comprises 11 residues. V was trimmed by 4 bases and J by 7 bases, leaving 10 bases between them. This chain's CDR3 is CSVAGAGGYTF. CDR3 in DNA: TGCAGCGTTGCGGGGGCTGGTGGCTACACCTTC.

This clone was seen a few times. V usage is TRBV7-9 and J usage is TRBJ2-3; the D is unclear. The CDR3 is 16 residues long. Germline loops: CDR1 SEHNR, CDR2 FQNEAQ (reference sequence). V gave up 4 bases and J gave up 0 bases, with 14 bases separating them. CDR3 region: CASSSRRPQSTDTQYF. The CDR3 DNA sequence: TGTGCCAGCAGCTCCCGGCGGCCCCAAAGCACAGATACGCAGTATTTT.

The genes are TRBV7-9 and TRBJ2-1; 10 nucleotides match TRBD1. The V gene end was trimmed by 8 bases and the J gene end by 10 bases; junction bases not matched to a gene: 11. The CDR3 runs to 14 residues. Germline loops: CDR1 SEHNR, CDR2 FQNEAQ (reference sequence). CDR3 in amino acids: CASFNDRGHGEQFF. The CDR3 DNA follows: TGTGCCAGCTTTAACGACAGGGGGCATGGGGAGCAGTTCTTC.

This clone was detected once. This chain joins TRBV7-8 and TRBJ2-3; D call uncertain. The germline CDR1 and CDR2 sequences are SGHVS and FQNEAQ. The CDR3 contains 18 residues. V lost 2 bases to trimming and J lost 0 bases, with 18 bases between them. Written as DNA, the CDR3 is TGTGCCAGCAGCTTAAAGCCCCGCCTGCCTTATAGCACAGATACGCAGTATTTT. It encodes CASSLKPRLPYSTDTQYF.

This chain links TRBV6-5 with TRBJ1-2, with 7 bases matching TRBD1. CDR3 length: 16 amino acids. V lost 2 bases to trimming and J lost 0 bases; unmatched junction nucleotides: 6. Germline V gene lookup returns CDR1 MNHEY and CDR2 SVGAGI. CDR3 amino acids: CASSYGTARANYGYTF. CDR3 nucleotide sequence: TGTGCCAGCAGTTACGGGACAGCAAGGGCTAACTATGGCTACACCTTC.

This chain uses TRBV15 with TRBJ1-2; weak D call: TRBD1 (6 bases). Germline-derived CDR1 and CDR2 are LNHNV and YYDKDF (reference sequence). The CDR3 is 16 amino acids. Trimming left V 6 bases short and J 0 bases short, with 17 bases between. The CDR3 loop is CATSGTDRLANYGYTF. Written as DNA, the CDR3 is TGTGCCACCAGTGGGACCGACAGGCTAGCTAACTATGGCTACACCTTC.

This chain joins TRBV18 and TRBJ2-7; D gene ambiguous. The V gene lost 2 bases and the J gene lost 4 bases, with 9 bases spanning the gap. The CDR3 consists of 13 residues. The germline CDR1 and CDR2 sequences are KGHSH and LQKENI. The DNA for the CDR3 is TGTGCCAGCTCACCAAACAGACGATACGAGCAGTACTTC. It codes for CASSPNRRYEQYF.

The chain has TRBV29-1 and TRBJ2-5; a weak D match, TRBD1 (7 bases). Trimming took 6 bases from V and 2 from J, leaving 16 bases between them. Looked up from germline, CDR1 is SQVTM and CDR2 is ANQGSEA. This CDR3 comprises 14 residues. In nucleotides, the CDR3 is TGCAGCGTGGCGGGGACAGCGGAGCAAGAGACCCAGTACTTC. Translated: CSVAGTAEQETQYF.

This clone turned up a few times. The V gene is TRBV28, the J gene TRBJ2-7; 9 bases are a match to TRBD1. CDR3 size: 13 residues. J gave up 4 bases and V 6 bases, and 4 bases lay outside the gene matches. Germline V gene sequence: CDR1 MDHEN, CDR2 SYDVKM. CDR3 nucleotide sequence: TGTGCCAGCAGGGCGGGACAGGGTTACGAGCAGTACTTC. Its translation: CASRAGQGYEQYF.